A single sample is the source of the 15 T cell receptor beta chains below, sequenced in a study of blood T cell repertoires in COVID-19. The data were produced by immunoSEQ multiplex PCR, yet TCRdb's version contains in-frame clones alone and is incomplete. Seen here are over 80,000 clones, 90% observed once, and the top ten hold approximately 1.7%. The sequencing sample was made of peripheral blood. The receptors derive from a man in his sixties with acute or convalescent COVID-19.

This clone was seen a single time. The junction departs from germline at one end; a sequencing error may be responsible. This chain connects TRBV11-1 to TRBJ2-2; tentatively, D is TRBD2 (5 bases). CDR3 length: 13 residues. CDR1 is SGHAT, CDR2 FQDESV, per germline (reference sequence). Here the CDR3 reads CASSVVTSGKLFF. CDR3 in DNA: TGTGCCAGCAGCGTCGTAACCTCCGGGAAGCTGTTTTTT.

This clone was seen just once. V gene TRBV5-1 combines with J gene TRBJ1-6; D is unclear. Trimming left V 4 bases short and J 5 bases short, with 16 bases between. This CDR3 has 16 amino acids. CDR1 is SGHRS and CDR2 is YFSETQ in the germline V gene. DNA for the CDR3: TGCGCCAGCAGCCGGGATAACCCCGAAAATAATTCACCCCTCCACTTT. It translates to CASSRDNPENNSPLHF. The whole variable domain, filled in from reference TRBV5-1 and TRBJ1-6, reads KAGVTQTPRYLIKTRGQQVTLSCSPISGHRSVSWYQQTPGQGLQFLFEYFSETQRNKGNFPGRFSGRQFSNSRSEMNVSTLELGDSALYLCASSRDNPENNSPLHFGNGTRLTVT.

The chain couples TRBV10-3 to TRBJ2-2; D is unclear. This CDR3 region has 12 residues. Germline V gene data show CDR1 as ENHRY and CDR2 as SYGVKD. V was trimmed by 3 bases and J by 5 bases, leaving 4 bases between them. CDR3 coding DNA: TGTGCCATCAGTGAATATACCGGGGAGCTGTTTTTT. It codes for CAISEYTGELFF.

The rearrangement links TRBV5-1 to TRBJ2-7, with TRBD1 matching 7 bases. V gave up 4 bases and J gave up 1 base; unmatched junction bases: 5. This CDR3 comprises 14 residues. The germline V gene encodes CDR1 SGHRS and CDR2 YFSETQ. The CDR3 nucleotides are TGCGCCAGCAGCCACCCGGGACAGTCCTACGAGCAGTACTTC. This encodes CASSHPGQSYEQYF.

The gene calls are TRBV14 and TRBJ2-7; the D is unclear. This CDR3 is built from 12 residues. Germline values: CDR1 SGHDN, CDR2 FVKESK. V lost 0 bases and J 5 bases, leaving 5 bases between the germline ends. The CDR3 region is CASSQDSHEQYF. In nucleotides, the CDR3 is TGTGCCAGCAGCCAAGATAGCCACGAGCAGTACTTC.

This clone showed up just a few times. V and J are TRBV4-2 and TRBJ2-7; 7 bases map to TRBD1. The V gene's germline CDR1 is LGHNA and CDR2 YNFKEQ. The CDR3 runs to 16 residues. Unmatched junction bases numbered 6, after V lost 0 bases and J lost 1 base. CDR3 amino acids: CASSQERQGISYEQYF. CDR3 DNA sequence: TGTGCCAGCAGCCAAGAACGACAGGGAATATCCTACGAGCAGTACTTC.

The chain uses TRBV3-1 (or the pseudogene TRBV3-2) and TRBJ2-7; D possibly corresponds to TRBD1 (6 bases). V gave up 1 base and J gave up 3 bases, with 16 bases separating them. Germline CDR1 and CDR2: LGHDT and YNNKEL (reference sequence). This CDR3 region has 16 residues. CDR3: CASSQGSGRDNYEQYF. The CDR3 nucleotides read TGTGCCAGCAGCCAAGGCTCGGGTAGGGACAACTACGAGCAGTACTTC.

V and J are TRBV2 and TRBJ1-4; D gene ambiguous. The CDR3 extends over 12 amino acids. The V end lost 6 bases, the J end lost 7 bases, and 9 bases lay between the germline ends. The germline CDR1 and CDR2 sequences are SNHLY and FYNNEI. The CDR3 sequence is CASRVSVEKLFF. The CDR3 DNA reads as TGTGCCAGCAGGGTCAGCGTTGAAAAACTGTTTTTT.

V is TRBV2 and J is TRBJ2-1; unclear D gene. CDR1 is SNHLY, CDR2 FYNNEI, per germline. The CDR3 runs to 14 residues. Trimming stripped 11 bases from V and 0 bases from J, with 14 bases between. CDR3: CAGARRSSYNEQFF. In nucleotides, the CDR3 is TGTGCCGGAGCCCGGCGAAGCTCCTACAATGAGCAGTTCTTC.

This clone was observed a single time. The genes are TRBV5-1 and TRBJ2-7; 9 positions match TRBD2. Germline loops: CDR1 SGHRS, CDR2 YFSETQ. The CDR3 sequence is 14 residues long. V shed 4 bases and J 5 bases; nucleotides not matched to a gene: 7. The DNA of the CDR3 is TGCGCCAGCAGCATAGCGGGAGTACCGGACGAGCAGTACTTC. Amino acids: CASSIAGVPDEQYF.

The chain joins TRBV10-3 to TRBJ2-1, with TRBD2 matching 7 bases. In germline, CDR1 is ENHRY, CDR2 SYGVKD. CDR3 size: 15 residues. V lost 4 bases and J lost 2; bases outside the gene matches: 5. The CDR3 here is CAISVGRRAYNEQFF. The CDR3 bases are TGTGCCATCAGTGTCGGGAGGAGGGCCTACAATGAGCAGTTCTTC.

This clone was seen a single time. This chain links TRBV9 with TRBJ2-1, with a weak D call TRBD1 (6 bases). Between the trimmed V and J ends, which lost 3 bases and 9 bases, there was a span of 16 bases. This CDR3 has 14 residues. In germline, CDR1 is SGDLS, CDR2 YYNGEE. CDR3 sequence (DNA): TGTGCCAGCAGCGAAGGGGGTGGGGCTGTTGAGCAGTTCTTC. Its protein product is CASSEGGGAVEQFF.

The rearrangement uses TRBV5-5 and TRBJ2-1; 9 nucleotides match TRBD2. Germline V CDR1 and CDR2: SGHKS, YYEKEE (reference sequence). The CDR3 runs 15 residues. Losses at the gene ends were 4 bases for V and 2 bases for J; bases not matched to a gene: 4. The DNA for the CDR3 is TGTGCCAGCAGCCGACTAGCGGTTCCCTACAATGAGCAGTTCTTC. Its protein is CASSRLAVPYNEQFF.

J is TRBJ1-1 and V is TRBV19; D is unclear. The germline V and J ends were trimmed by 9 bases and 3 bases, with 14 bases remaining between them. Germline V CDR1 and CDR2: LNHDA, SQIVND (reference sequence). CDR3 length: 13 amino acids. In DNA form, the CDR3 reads TGTGCCAGCGCGGGCCAGTGGGACACTGAAGCTTTCTTT. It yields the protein CASAGQWDTEAFF.

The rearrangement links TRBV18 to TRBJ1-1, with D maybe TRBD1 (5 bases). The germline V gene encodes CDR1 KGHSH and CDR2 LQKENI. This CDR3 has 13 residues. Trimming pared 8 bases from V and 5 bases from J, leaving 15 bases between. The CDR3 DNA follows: TGTGCCAGCGGGGCAGACTTAGGTACTGAAGCTTTCTTT. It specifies CASGADLGTEAFF.